Below, 14 T cell receptor beta chains from the same sample are listed, as sequenced in a study of immune evolution from preneoplasia to lung adenocarcinoma. Only in-frame clones appear in the TCRdb table, and some are missing; sequencing was by immunoSEQ multiplex PCR. The top ten clones hold 20% to 25% of a sample with a few thousand clones, about 85% of them seen once. Sample: FFPE adjacent normal lung tissue. The receptors were sampled from a person aged 55-80 years with lung adenocarcinoma.

This clone has only one observation. V usage is TRBV29-1 and J usage is TRBJ2-3; D remains ambiguous. V was pared by 6 bases and J by 6 bases, with 22 bases between. The CDR3 contains 15 residues. The germline V gene encodes CDR1 SQVTM and CDR2 ANQGSEA. The CDR3 here is CSVDTDPSSRDTQYF. The DNA of the CDR3 is TGCAGCGTAGACACGGACCCTTCCAGTCGGGATACGCAGTATTTT.

J is TRBJ1-1 and V is TRBV29-1; D call uncertain. Per the germline V gene, CDR1 is SQVTM and CDR2 is ANQGSEA. This CDR3 has 13 amino acids. V lost 3 bases to trimming and J lost 0 bases, with 8 bases between them. The CDR3 DNA follows: TGCAGCGTTGATTTTGGGGTGAACACTGAAGCTTTCTTT. Translating gives CSVDFGVNTEAFF.

This chain links TRBV7-2 with TRBJ2-7; D might be TRBD2 (6 bases). V was clipped by 4 bases and J by 1 base, with 14 bases between them. Germline CDR1 and CDR2: SGHTA and FQGNSA. This CDR3 has 15 residues. CDR3 sequence (DNA): TGTGCCAGCAGCTCCCAAGGGACTGCTTCCTACGAGCAGTACTTC. Translation: CASSSQGTASYEQYF.

The CDR3 reads CASSLGGTDYQPQHF. In nucleotides, the CDR3 is TGTGCCAGCAGCTTAGGTGGGACAGATTATCAGCCCCAGCATTTT. This chain joins TRBV7-2 and TRBJ1-5, with 7 bases identical to TRBD1. From germline, CDR1 is SGHTA and CDR2 FQGNSA. The CDR3 is 15 amino acids. V was pared by 1 base and J by 5 bases, with 5 bases of the junction left unmatched.

A remark on this clone: Other DNA sequences from this sample encode an identical CDR3 as well. This chain uses TRBV5-1 with TRBJ1-2; D ambiguous. V dropped 4 bases and J dropped 0 bases, with 7 bases sitting between them. Germline CDR1 reads SGHRS; CDR2 reads YFSETQ. This CDR3 is 13 amino acids long. The CDR3 here is CASSPGSNYGYTF. The CDR3 DNA reads as TGCGCCAGCAGCCCTGGATCTAACTATGGCTACACCTTC.

The chain employs TRBV4-2 and TRBJ1-3, with D perhaps matching TRBD1 (5 bases). Deletions cut 4 bases from V and 2 bases from J, with 15 bases between. This CDR3 is 16 amino acids long. Germline V gives CDR1 LGHNA, CDR2 YNFKEQ. This chain's CDR3 is CASSRETRATGNTIYF. The CDR3 coding sequence is TGTGCCAGCAGCCGAGAAACCAGGGCCACTGGAAACACCATATATTTT.

The V gene is TRBV7-9, the J gene TRBJ1-6; D is unclear. In germline, CDR1 is SEHNR, CDR2 FQNEAQ (reference sequence). The CDR3 runs 13 residues. V lost 8 bases to trimming and J lost 7 bases, with 12 bases between them. CDR3 sequence (DNA): TGTGCCAGCTGGGAGGACTCAAATTCACCCCTCCACTTT. Protein product: CASWEDSNSPLHF. Full variable domain (outside the CDR3, taken from reference TRBV7-9 and TRBJ1-6): DTGVSQNPRHKITKRGQNVTFRCDPISEHNRLYWYRQTLGQGPEFLTYFQNEAQLEKSRLLSDRFSAERPKGSFSTLEIQRTEQGDSAMYLCASWEDSNSPLHFGNGTRLTVT.

This clone ranks as large. At one end, the junction sequence differs from germline, possibly due to a read error. V gene TRBV7-7 combines with J gene TRBJ2-7, with D perhaps matching TRBD1 or TRBD2 (5 bases each). The CDR3 contains 13 residues. Per germline, CDR1 SSHAT and CDR2 FNYEAQ (reference sequence). The CDR3 here is CASSPGTGYEQYF. CDR3 sequence (DNA): TGTGCTAGCAGCCCGGGGACGGGCTACGAGCAGTACTTC.

The rearrangement links TRBV29-1 to TRBJ2-1; 13 bases are a match to TRBD2. Germline V gene data show CDR1 as SQVTM and CDR2 as ANQGSEA. The V segment lost 1 base and the J segment 7 bases; nucleotides outside the gene matches: 1. This CDR3 spans 14 amino acids. The CDR3 nucleotides read TGCAGCGTTGAAGGGACTAGCGGGAGTAATGAGCAGTTCTTC. Protein: CSVEGTSGSNEQFF.

The rearrangement uses TRBV9 and TRBJ1-3, with D unclear. This CDR3 has 15 residues. V dropped 10 bases and J dropped 0 bases, with 17 bases sitting between them. CDR1 is SGDLS, CDR2 YYNGEE, per germline. DNA of the CDR3: TGTGCCTTATCTAAAGCGGTCTTCTCTGGAAACACCATATATTTT. It specifies CALSKAVFSGNTIYF. Full variable domain (remainder filled in from reference TRBV9 and TRBJ1-3): DSGVTQTPKHLITATGQRVTLRCSPRSGDLSVYWYQQSLDQGLQFLIQYYNGEERAKGNILERFSAQQFPDLHSELNLSSLELGDSALYFCALSKAVFSGNTIYFGEGSWLTVV.

CDR3: CASTSNTEAFF. Here the CDR3 DNA reads TGTGCCAGTACGTCCAACACTGAAGCTTTCTTT. The chain carries TRBV19 and TRBJ1-1; D is unresolved. The CDR3 loop spans 11 amino acids. V was shortened by 7 bases and J by 2 bases, with 5 bases between the two germline ends. Germline-derived CDR1 and CDR2 are LNHDA and SQIVND (reference sequence).

This chain uses TRBV25-1 with TRBJ1-1; tentatively, D is TRBD1 (6 bases). The CDR3 covers 15 residues. Trimming shortened V by 4 bases and J by 4 bases, and 16 bases separated the two germline ends. Germline lookup yields CDR1 MGHDK and CDR2 SYGVNS. Here the CDR3 DNA reads TGTGCCAGCAGTGTCGGTTTACAGGGAGCCACTGAAGCTTTCTTT. Translating gives CASSVGLQGATEAFF.

The count of this clone is one. This sequence joins TRBV5-8 and TRBJ2-1; TRBD1 matches at 7 bases. The CDR3 loop spans 16 amino acids. Trimming took 4 bases from V and 5 from J; bases not matched to a gene: 12. Germline V gives CDR1 SGHTS, CDR2 YDEGEE. The CDR3, as DNA: TGTGCCAGCAGCCACGGGACAGCGACCTTCGACAATGAGCAGTTCTTC. Its translation is CASSHGTATFDNEQFF. Variable domain in full (rest from reference TRBV5-8 and TRBJ2-1): EAGVTQSPTHLIKTRGQQATLRCSPISGHTSVYWYQQALGLGLQFLLWYDEGEERNRGNFPPRFSGRQFPNYSSELNVNALELEDSALYLCASSHGTATFDNEQFFGPGTRLTVL.

J is TRBJ1-6 and V is TRBV2; 7 nucleotides agree with TRBD1. Looked up from germline, CDR1 is SNHLY and CDR2 is FYNNEI. This CDR3 comprises 13 residues. The V gene end was trimmed by 9 bases and the J gene end by 8 bases; junction bases not matched to a gene: 7. This CDR3 is CASDRVGDSPLHF. The CDR3 DNA follows: TGTGCCAGTGACAGGGTGGGAGATTCACCCCTCCACTTT.